The 15 T cell receptor beta chains in this list originate from one sample, sequenced in a study of CD8+CD57+ T cells in acquired aplastic anemia. The study profiled TCR beta VDJ and CDR3 using genomic DNA as template. TCRdb re-called the reads through MiXCR, storing one row per CDR3 protein. Of some 200,000 distinct CDR3 sequences listed, approximately 60% are singletons. Sequencing was performed on sorted CD4+, CD8+, or CD8+CD57+ T cells (not recorded which) from PBMCs. The receptors come from a human donor in good health.

The chain couples TRBV19 to TRBJ2-7; 12 bases align to TRBD1. V dropped 5 bases and J dropped 5; count of bases not matched to a gene: 7. The CDR3 contains 15 residues. The germline V gene has CDR1 LNHDA and CDR2 SQIVND (reference sequence). Here the CDR3 reads CASSVTGTGGNEQYF. CDR3 DNA sequence: TGTGCCAGTAGTGTCACCGGGACAGGGGGCAACGAGCAGTACTTC.

This chain connects TRBV14 to TRBJ1-1; D possibly corresponds to TRBD1 (5 bases). Deletions cut 4 bases from V and 7 bases from J, with 13 bases between. Germline V gene sequence: CDR1 SGHDN, CDR2 FVKESK. The CDR3 extends over 13 amino acids. CDR3 loop: CASSPAGEVEAFF. The CDR3 nucleotides are TGTGCCAGCAGCCCAGCGGGGGAGGTTGAAGCTTTCTTT.

The genes are TRBV2 and TRBJ2-1, with D perhaps matching TRBD2 (6 bases). Germline V lookup: CDR1 SNHLY, CDR2 FYNNEI. Deletions cut 5 bases from V and 5 bases from J, with 16 bases between. The CDR3 is 15 amino acids. As DNA, the CDR3 is TGTGCCAGCAGTTTAGCGGCAAGCCGGCACAATGAGCAGTTCTTC. Its protein product is CASSLAASRHNEQFF.

The V call is TRBV7-4, the J call TRBJ2-7; no clear D. This CDR3 has 14 amino acids. Trimming left V 4 bases short and J 0 bases short, with 10 bases between. The germline V gene has CDR1 SGHVT and CDR2 SQSDAQ. CDR3 sequence: CASSSLRNSYEQYF. The CDR3 DNA is TGTGCCAGCAGCTCCCTACGGAACTCCTACGAGCAGTACTTC.

This clonotype was found once. This chain links TRBV25-1 with TRBJ1-2; 7 nucleotides agree with TRBD1. The V gene end was trimmed by 4 bases and the J gene end by 2 bases; junction bases not matched to a gene: 4. The CDR3 covers 14 residues. Germline loops: CDR1 MGHDK, CDR2 SYGVNS. The CDR3 DNA follows: TGTGCCAGCAGTGGGGGACAGCAAAACTATGGCTACACCTTC. Encoded protein: CASSGGQQNYGYTF.

This rearrangement joins TRBV24-1 to TRBJ2-1; TRBD1 matches 7 bases. Germline CDR1 KGHDR, CDR2 SFDVKD. V trimming: 6 bases; J trimming: 7 bases; junction bases outside the gene matches: 8. The CDR3 loop spans 14 amino acids. The CDR3 reads CATSRRQGRNEQFF. The CDR3 bases are TGTGCCACCAGTAGGAGACAGGGAAGGAATGAGCAGTTCTTC.

This clonotype appeared many times. CDR3 sequence reads: CASSAGNTITDTQYF. The CDR3 DNA follows: TGTGCCAGCAGTGCGGGGAATACTATCACAGATACGCAGTATTTT. The chain recombines TRBV2 with TRBJ2-3, with a possible D match to TRBD2 (5 bases). With 4 bases removed from V and 2 bases from J, the gap between germline ends came to 13 bases. The CDR3 covers 15 residues. Germline loops: CDR1 SNHLY, CDR2 FYNNEI.

The chain is built from TRBV6-5 and TRBJ2-5; 12 bases are shared with TRBD1. J lost 5 bases, V lost 5 bases, and 15 bases had no gene match. Germline V gives CDR1 MNHEY, CDR2 SVGAGI. This CDR3 contains 18 residues. The CDR3 nucleotides read TGTGCCAGCAGTGAGGAGGGACAGGGGGCGAGGGGATGGGAGACCCAGTACTTC. Residues: CASSEEGQGARGWETQYF.

This clonotype was seen many times. The chain recombines TRBV6-5 with TRBJ2-5; 9 nucleotides match TRBD1. J was trimmed by 4 bases and V by 5 bases; bases with no gene match: 11. Germline CDR1 MNHEY, CDR2 SVGAGI. The CDR3 loop spans 16 amino acids. CDR3 in amino acids: CASSTGTGWVGETQYF. CDR3 coding DNA: TGTGCCAGCAGTACCGGGACAGGGTGGGTCGGAGAGACCCAGTACTTC.

The chain links TRBV20-1 to TRBJ1-5, with 8 bases identical to TRBD1. The CDR3 consists of 14 residues. Germline trimming cut 3 bases from V and 3 bases from J; bases unmatched to any gene: 4. Germline lookup yields CDR1 DFQATT and CDR2 SNEGSKA (reference sequence). The CDR3, as DNA: TGCAGTGCTAGGGACAGGGTGGTCAATCAGCCCCAGCATTTT. Translation: CSARDRVVNQPQHF.

The count of this clonotype is one. The chain employs TRBV10-3 and TRBJ2-2, with D maybe TRBD1 (7 bases). Germline CDR1 reads ENHRY; CDR2 reads SYGVKD. With 4 bases removed from V and 2 bases from J, the gap between germline ends came to 11 bases. The CDR3 is 15 amino acids. CDR3 sequence reads: CAISGGDRNTGELFF. The CDR3 DNA sequence: TGTGCCATCAGTGGGGGGGACAGAAACACCGGGGAGCTGTTTTTT.

With regard to this clonotype: At one end the junction does not follow the germline gene, possibly because of a read error. The CDR3 spells CSVEGQVNTEAFF. As DNA, the CDR3 is TGCAGCGTGGAAGGACAGGTGAACACTGAAGCTTTCTTT. The chain joins TRBV29-1 to TRBJ1-1, with 7 bases aligning to TRBD1. The CDR3 totals 13 residues. Germline values: CDR1 SQVTM, CDR2 ANQGSEA.

This rearrangement joins TRBV2 to TRBJ1-5; no clear D. CDR3 length equals 12 residues. Trimming removed 3 bases at V and 1 base at J, with 1 base between. CDR1 SNHLY and CDR2 FYNNEI come from the germline V gene. The CDR3 sequence is CASSESNQPQHF. Written as DNA, the CDR3 is TGTGCCAGCAGTGAGAGCAATCAGCCCCAGCATTTT.

This clonotype was picked up a small number of times. The chain joins TRBV16 to TRBJ1-2, with D possibly matching TRBD1 (5 bases). Germline V gene sequence: CDR1 KGHSY, CDR2 FQNENV. The germline V and J ends were trimmed by 3 bases and 1 base, with 18 bases remaining between them. This CDR3 contains 17 residues. CDR3: CASSHNLGQGNNYGYTF. In nucleotides, the CDR3 is TGTGCCAGCAGCCATAATCTCGGACAAGGAAATAACTATGGCTACACCTTC. Supplemented by reference TRBV16 and TRBJ1-2, the full variable domain reads GEEVAQTPKHLVRGEGQKAKLYCAPIKGHSYVFWYQQVLKNEFKFLISFQNENVFDETGMPKERFSAKCLPNSPCSLEIQATKLEDSAVYFCASSHNLGQGNNYGYTFGSGTRLTVV.

The chain recombines TRBV27 with TRBJ2-7; 8 bases are a match to TRBD1. The CDR3 runs to 16 residues. Germline CDR1 MNHEY, CDR2 SMNVEV (reference sequence). V was clipped by 0 bases and J by 2 bases; unmatched bases: 6. CDR3: CASSLSARGPPYEQYF. As DNA, the CDR3 is TGTGCCAGCAGTTTATCAGCCAGGGGGCCACCCTACGAGCAGTACTTC.